What follows are 22 T cell receptor beta chains derived from one specimen sequenced in a study of glioma-infiltrating T cells. TCR alpha and beta CDR3 regions were amplified from RNA using iRepertoire nested multiplex PCR. TCRdb fed the multiplex PCR reads into MiXCR, producing one record per CDR3 protein. The sample includes 150,000 or so distinct CDR3 sequences, 30% to 40% of them seen just once. Sequencing input: glioma tissue, nonneoplastic brain tissue, or PBMCs (not recorded which). These receptors were collected from a human donor with low-grade glioma or glioblastoma, undergoing nonglioma brain surgery, or in good health (not recorded which).

This clonotype was observed a few times. CDR3 region: CASSLSRANYGYTF. CDR3 in DNA: TGTGCCAGCAGTTTATCTAGGGCTAACTATGGCTACACCTTC. V and J are TRBV27 and TRBJ1-2; D unclear. CDR3 size: 14 residues. Between the trimmed V and J ends, which lost 0 bases and 0 bases, there was a span of 5 bases. Per the germline V gene, CDR1 is MNHEY and CDR2 is SMNVEV (reference sequence).

The chain is built from TRBV6-6 and TRBJ2-7; D unclear. Germline values: CDR1 MNHNY, CDR2 SVGAGI (reference sequence). This CDR3 comprises 13 residues. The germline V and J ends were trimmed by 0 bases and 10 bases, with 13 bases remaining between them. CDR3 amino acids: CASSYSGSGNQYF. CDR3 nucleotides: TGTGCCAGCAGTTACTCAGGGTCGGGCAATCAGTACTTC.

CDR3 amino acids: CASGLVVLGITEAFF. The CDR3 DNA follows: TGTGCTAGTGGTTTGGTGGTCCTTGGGATCACTGAAGCTTTCTTT. The rearrangement uses TRBV12-5 and TRBJ1-1; D gene unclear. The CDR3 extends over 15 amino acids. Germline lookup yields CDR1 LGHNT and CDR2 FRNRAP. The ends were cut back, 0 bases at V and 4 bases at J, with 12 bases in the middle.

The chain uses TRBV28 and TRBJ2-4, with D unclear. CDR1 and CDR2 from the germline V gene are MDHEN and SYDVKM. The V and J ends lost 8 bases and 3 bases respectively, with 8 bases between them. The CDR3 runs 12 residues. The CDR3 protein is CASGVRKNIQYF. CDR3 nucleotides: TGTGCCAGCGGAGTACGCAAAAACATTCAGTACTTC.

This chain connects TRBV28 to TRBJ1-1; unclear D gene. CDR1 is MDHEN, CDR2 SYDVKM, per germline. CDR3 size: 13 residues. V lost 3 bases and J lost 11, with 16 bases in between. This CDR3 is CASSLGLEGRAFF. The DNA of the CDR3 is TGTGCCAGCAGTTTGGGATTGGAGGGAAGGGCTTTCTTT.

This clonotype was seen ten or more times. The V and J genes are TRBV20-1 and TRBJ2-1; 9 bases align to TRBD2. The CDR3 has 15 amino acids. Germline V lookup: CDR1 DFQATT, CDR2 SNEGSKA (reference sequence). Germline trimming cut 6 bases from V and 8 bases from J; bases unmatched to any gene: 14. The CDR3 loop is CSAIPWSGRPYEQFF. CDR3 DNA: TGCAGTGCCATACCGTGGAGCGGGAGGCCTTATGAGCAGTTCTTC.

The CDR3 coding sequence is TGTGCCAGCAGCTTAGCGCAGGGGGCCACTGAAGCTTTCTTT. Translating gives CASSLAQGATEAFF. This chain joins TRBV11-1 and TRBJ1-1; 8 bases align to TRBD1. CDR1 is SGHAT and CDR2 is FQDESV in the germline V gene (reference sequence). Trimming removed 0 bases from V and 4 bases from J; junction bases left unmatched: 1. The CDR3 loop spans 14 amino acids.

The V call is TRBV12-3 or TRBV12-4, the J call TRBJ2-7; 8 bases align to TRBD2. The junction had 7 bases not matched to a gene; V was cut back by 4 bases and J by 5 bases. The CDR3 is made up of 14 amino acids. CDR3 in DNA: TGTGCCAGCAGTTCGGGACTAGGATACCACGAGCAGTACTTC. Amino acid sequence: CASSSGLGYHEQYF.

As DNA, the CDR3 is TGTGCCATCAGTGAGTCGAGGGTCAGTGAGCAGTTCTTC. As protein: CAISESRVSEQFF. The V gene is TRBV10-3, the J gene TRBJ2-1; D perhaps matches TRBD2 (5 bases). Germline CDR1 is ENHRY and CDR2 is SYGVKD. The CDR3 runs 13 residues. Trimming left V 0 bases short and J 9 bases short, with 9 bases between.

The V and J genes are TRBV10-3 and TRBJ1-2, with D maybe TRBD1 (5 bases). The CDR3 spans 13 residues. V gave up 3 bases and J gave up 6 bases, with 11 bases separating them. The germline CDR1 and CDR2 sequences are ENHRY and SYGVKD. The CDR3 DNA is TGTGCCATCAGTGACACGACCAGGGATGGCTACACCTTC. This codes for CAISDTTRDGYTF.

This clonotype was found a few times. The chain employs TRBV27 and TRBJ1-2; maybe TRBD1 (5 bases). CDR1 MNHEY and CDR2 SMNVEV come from the germline V gene (reference sequence). CDR3 length equals 15 residues. The V gene lost 5 bases and the J gene lost 0 bases, with 13 bases spanning the gap. In DNA form, the CDR3 reads TGTGCCAGCAGTCGGACATCAACGTCTAACTATGGCTACACCTTC. This translates into CASSRTSTSNYGYTF.

The chain carries TRBV2 and TRBJ1-1; maybe TRBD1 (5 bases). This CDR3 comprises 14 residues. Trimming took off 7 bases at V and 4 bases at J, with 16 bases between the two ends. CDR1 is SNHLY and CDR2 is FYNNEI in the germline V gene. DNA of the CDR3: TGTGCCAGCAATCTTAACCAGGGTGTCACTGAAGCTTTCTTT. Its translation: CASNLNQGVTEAFF. The full variable domain, with the rest looked up from reference TRBV2 and TRBJ1-1, is EPEVTQTPSHQVTQMGQEVILRCVPISNHLYFYWYRQILGQKVEFLVSFYNNEISEKSEIFDDQFSVERPDGSNFTLKIRSTKLEDSAMYFCASNLNQGVTEAFFGQGTRLTVV.

This chain uses TRBV2 with TRBJ2-1; 10 nucleotides agree with TRBD2. Germline trimming cut 6 bases from V and 7 bases from J; bases unmatched to any gene: 6. The germline V gene has CDR1 SNHLY and CDR2 FYNNEI. This CDR3 is built from 14 residues. The DNA of the CDR3 is TGTGCCAGCAGACAACGGACTAGCGGTAATGAGCAGTTCTTC. Its translation is CASRQRTSGNEQFF.

This clonotype was seen only a few times. The rearrangement joins TRBV7-2 to TRBJ2-5; D remains unclear. The CDR3 is 13 residues long. CDR1 SGHTA and CDR2 FQGNSA come from the germline V gene. Trimming shortened V by 1 base and J by 8 bases, and 11 bases separated the two germline ends. CDR3 region: CASSLGVPPTQYF. The DNA for the CDR3 is TGTGCCAGCAGCTTAGGGGTTCCTCCAACCCAGTACTTC.

This clonotype was counted a few times. The CDR3 is CACFDRINQPQHF. CDR3 bases: TGTGCCTGTTTCGACAGAATCAATCAGCCCCAGCATTTT. This sequence joins TRBV6-1 and TRBJ1-5, with D possibly being TRBD1 (5 bases). The CDR3 is 13 amino acids. The V gene's germline CDR1 is MNHNS and CDR2 SASEGT. Between the trimmed V and J ends, which lost 11 bases and 3 bases, there was a span of 14 bases.

As to this clonotype: With a much larger clone just one base away, this may be a read error. This chain joins TRBV6-1 and TRBJ2-6; a possible D gene is TRBD1 (5 bases). In germline, CDR1 is MNHNS, CDR2 SASEGT. The CDR3 sequence is 16 residues long. Trimming removed 1 base from V and 3 bases from J, with 10 bases in between. DNA for the CDR3: TGTGCCAGCAGTGAAGAGGGGCGTAGTGGGGCCAACGTCCTGACTTTC. This gives the protein CASSEEGRSGANVLTF.

The rearrangement joins TRBV6-1 to TRBJ2-5; 7 bases are a match to TRBD1. Per germline, CDR1 MNHNS and CDR2 SASEGT. V trimming: 7 bases; J trimming: 2 bases; junction bases outside the gene matches: 7. The CDR3 length is 14 residues. CDR3 nucleotides: TGTGCCAGCATCCTTCGGGGACAGCAAGAGACCCAGTACTTC. Protein sequence: CASILRGQQETQYF.

This sequence joins TRBV6-5 and TRBJ1-1; 9 bases line up with TRBD1. The CDR3 sequence is 15 residues long. The germline V gene has CDR1 MNHEY and CDR2 SVGAGI. V lost 0 bases to trimming and J lost 12 bases; unmatched junction nucleotides: 11. The chain's CDR3 is CASSYSKVGQGPTFF. In nucleotides, the CDR3 is TGTGCCAGCAGTTACTCGAAAGTTGGACAGGGGCCAACTTTCTTT.

This chain uses TRBV20-1 with TRBJ2-1; D is unresolved. CDR1 is DFQATT and CDR2 is SNEGSKA in the germline V gene (reference sequence). V lost 0 bases, J lost 3 bases, and 9 bases lay in between. The CDR3 covers 14 residues. This CDR3 is CSARDYGYYNEQFF. For the CDR3, the DNA is TGCAGTGCTAGAGATTACGGGTACTACAATGAGCAGTTCTTC.

The chain combines TRBV20-1 with TRBJ2-3, with 8 bases fitting TRBD2. CDR3 length: 13 amino acids. CDR1 is DFQATT and CDR2 is SNEGSKA in the germline V gene (reference sequence). Trimming removed 2 bases from V and 5 bases from J; junction bases left unmatched: 3. CDR3 amino acids: CSARRREEDTQYF. CDR3 coding DNA: TGCAGTGCTAGAAGGCGGGAGGAAGATACGCAGTATTTT.

This clonotype was seen more than once but under ten times. For the CDR3, the DNA is TGTGCCAGCAGCCCCGACCGGGGAGTAATCGATGAGCAGTTCTTC. Protein sequence: CASSPDRGVIDEQFF. This rearrangement joins TRBV7-2 to TRBJ2-1; tentative D call: TRBD2 (5 bases). Germline loops: CDR1 SGHTA, CDR2 FQGNSA. V lost 5 bases, J lost 8 bases, and 19 bases lay in between. The CDR3 consists of 15 residues. The full variable domain, rest sourced from reference TRBV7-2 and TRBJ2-1, is GAGVSQSPSNKVTEKGKDVELRCDPISGHTALYWYRQSLGQGLEFLIYFQGNSAPDKSGLPSDRFSAERTGGSVSTLTIQRTQQEDSAVYLCASSPDRGVIDEQFFGPGTRLTVL.

This clonotype was detected only a few times. Written as DNA, the CDR3 is TGCAGTGCTGTTCGGGGGGCGCCTGATGCAGTCTATGGCTACACCTTC. This sequence encodes CSAVRGAPDAVYGYTF. The chain has TRBV20-1 and TRBJ1-2; weak D call: TRBD1 (6 bases). In germline, CDR1 is DFQATT, CDR2 SNEGSKA (reference sequence). The V end was cut by 5 bases, the J end by 4 bases, with 23 bases between. CDR3 size: 16 residues.